Here is one TCR beta chain with its context. The antigen remains undetermined. Germline lookup yields CDR1 SGHTA and CDR2 FQGNSA. The germline V and J ends were trimmed by 5 bases and 4 bases, with 11 bases remaining between them. The CDR3 consists of 13 residues. Tregs were sorted as CD4+CD25+CD127-/low cells. Full-length variable regions came from constant-region reverse primers plus semi-nested Nested Universal Primer A PCR. Each CDR3 protein gets one entry after TCRdb re-called the 5' RACE reads with MiXCR. The sample consists of tens of thousands of distinct CDR3 sequences, 26% of them appearing once. Study-wide results and limits: Tumor memory CD4+ T cell TCR gene usage clustered with blood and lymph node memory CD4+ cells and lymph node naive CD4+ cells. Tumor Tregs overlapped most with tumor, then blood, naive CD4+ cells.

The receptor comes from a female donor with breast cancer. This chain uses TRBV7-2 with TRBJ1-1; no reliable D call. The specimen sequenced was tumor-infiltrating Tregs sorted from the breast tumor. CDR3 sequence (DNA): TGTGCCAGCAGCCGGGGTCGAAGCACTGAAGCTTTCTTT. It translates to CASSRGRSTEAFF.